This entry lists 32 T cell receptor beta chains sequenced from one sample in a study of shared clonotypes between healthy human individuals. The assay was immunoSEQ multiplex PCR, and TCRdb's table has in-frame clones only and misses some. The sample lists around 1.9 million clones, roughly 95% occurring once. Only CD45RO-negative cells positively selected for CCR7 counted as naive CD8 cells, so terminally differentiated effector memory CD45RA+ cells were excluded. Sequenced material: naive CD8+ T cells from PBMCs. The receptors were sampled from a man aged 18 to 30 in good health. Some clones in this sample may be carry-over from other donors' samples.

V is TRBV7-9 and J is TRBJ2-2, with unresolved D. Germline V lookup: CDR1 SEHNR, CDR2 FQNEAQ (reference sequence). CDR3 length: 15 residues. Trimming stripped 5 bases from V and 0 bases from J, with 10 bases between. CDR3 nucleotide sequence: TGTGCCAGCAGCCCCCGACTGTCGAACACCGGGGAGCTGTTTTTT. Protein: CASSPRLSNTGELFF.

The gene calls are TRBV6-4 and TRBJ1-1; D not certain. Germline CDR1 is MRHNA and CDR2 is SNTAGT. The length of the CDR3 is 11 residues. V was shortened by 6 bases and J by 7 bases, with 9 bases between the two germline ends. The CDR3 here is CASSEGYEAFF. CDR3 nucleotides: TGTGCCAGCAGCGAGGGTTATGAAGCTTTCTTT.

A single count supports this clone. The chain is built from TRBV5-6 and TRBJ1-1; D not resolved. Trimming stripped 0 bases from V and 1 base from J, with 16 bases between. Germline CDR1 and CDR2: SGHDT and YYEEEE. There are 17 residues in the CDR3. CDR3 in DNA: TGTGCCAGCAGCTTGGCCGGGGTATTGACCGCGAACACTGAAGCTTTCTTT. This gives the protein CASSLAGVLTANTEAFF.

The V gene is TRBV9, the J gene TRBJ2-1; perhaps TRBD2 as D (6 bases). The CDR3 has 12 amino acids. V lost 10 bases, J lost 3 bases, and 11 bases lay in between. The germline CDR1 and CDR2 sequences are SGDLS and YYNGEE. The CDR3 DNA sequence: TGTGCCTCGGGAGAGGGCTACAATGAGCAGTTCTTC. Amino acids: CASGEGYNEQFF.

The chain couples TRBV27 to TRBJ2-7, with a weak D call TRBD2 (5 bases). Germline-derived CDR1 and CDR2 are MNHEY and SMNVEV (reference sequence). This CDR3 region has 16 residues. The V end lost 0 bases, the J end lost 6 bases, and 18 bases lay between the germline ends. CDR3 DNA sequence: TGTGCCAGCAGTTTATCGCCTAGCAGATATACTCTCGAGCAGTACTTC. Its translation is CASSLSPSRYTLEQYF.

The chain is built from TRBV6-1 and TRBJ2-7, with D uncertain. Germline V gene sequence: CDR1 MNHNS, CDR2 SASEGT. Trimming left V 3 bases short and J 2 bases short, with 8 bases between. The CDR3 is 13 residues long. The CDR3 loop reads CASSDGIPYEQYF. DNA of the CDR3: TGTGCCAGCAGTGATGGTATCCCCTACGAGCAGTACTTC.

V usage is TRBV7-3 and J usage is TRBJ1-1; D is unclear. Trimming took 3 bases from V and 5 from J, leaving 10 bases between them. Germline V gene sequence: CDR1 SGHTA, CDR2 FQGTGA. This CDR3 contains 13 residues. The DNA of the CDR3 is TGTGCCAGCAGCTTTAATCCCCGGACTGAAGCTTTCTTT. Translating it yields CASSFNPRTEAFF.

The chain couples TRBV18 to TRBJ1-1; unclear D gene. Germline lookup yields CDR1 KGHSH and CDR2 LQKENI. The V end was cut by 2 bases, the J end by 8 bases, with 24 bases between. This CDR3 has 17 residues. CDR3 sequence reads: CASSPRKTERPGAEAFF. The CDR3 DNA reads TGTGCCAGCTCACCAAGGAAGACGGAGCGCCCGGGTGCCGAAGCTTTCTTT. Drawing the rest from reference TRBV18 and TRBJ1-1, the complete variable domain is NAGVMQNPRHLVRRRGQEARLRCSPMKGHSHVYWYRQLPEEGLKFMVYLQKENIIDESGMPKERFSAEFPKEGPSILRIQQVVRGDSAAYFCASSPRKTERPGAEAFFGQGTRLTVV.

This chain connects TRBV29-1 to TRBJ1-3; D is uncertain. The germline V gene encodes CDR1 SQVTM and CDR2 ANQGSEA. This CDR3 is 14 amino acids long. Trimming cost V 2 bases and J 0 bases, with 8 bases left between them. This chain's CDR3 is CSVESPSSGNTIYF. The CDR3 DNA follows: TGCAGCGTTGAATCACCCAGCTCTGGAAACACCATATATTTT.

This rearrangement joins TRBV4-2 to TRBJ2-7, with D perhaps matching TRBD2 (6 bases). The CDR3 has 14 residues. The V and J ends lost 0 bases and 9 bases respectively, with 15 bases between them. CDR1 is LGHNA, CDR2 YNFKEQ, per germline. The DNA of the CDR3 is TGTGCCAGCAGCCAAGACCCGGGGGACCTCGCGCAGTACTTC. Its translation is CASSQDPGDLAQYF.

The chain joins TRBV10-1 to TRBJ2-1; 9 nucleotides match TRBD2. J was trimmed by 4 bases and V by 2 bases; bases with no gene match: 6. CDR3 length: 16 amino acids. Germline assignment: CDR1 WNHNN and CDR2 SYGVQD (reference sequence). Written as DNA, the CDR3 is TGCGCCAGCAGTGAGCGGGCTAGCGGGGTATACAATGAGCAGTTCTTC. It translates to CASSERASGVYNEQFF.

The V and J genes are TRBV7-3 and TRBJ1-2; unclear D gene. CDR3 length: 14 residues. Per germline, CDR1 SGHTA and CDR2 FQGTGA. Trimming pared 7 bases from V and 6 bases from J, leaving 18 bases between. CDR3: CASTSWVPRNGYTF. CDR3 DNA: TGTGCCAGCACCTCTTGGGTGCCTCGCAATGGCTACACCTTC.

The rearrangement joins TRBV5-8 to TRBJ1-1; 9 nucleotides align to TRBD1. The V and J ends lost 4 bases and 4 bases, in that order; junction bases with no gene match: 11. This CDR3 spans 16 amino acids. Germline CDR1 SGHTS, CDR2 YDEGEE. The CDR3 protein is CASSGRDRVHGTEAFF. The CDR3 coding sequence is TGTGCCAGCAGCGGCCGGGACAGGGTTCACGGCACTGAAGCTTTCTTT.

This clone has a single count. The rearrangement links TRBV7-2 to TRBJ1-2, with TRBD1 as a possible D gene (6 bases). The CDR3 runs to 18 residues. Trimming took off 1 base at V and 4 bases at J, with 22 bases between the two ends. Germline loops: CDR1 SGHTA, CDR2 FQGNSA. Written as DNA, the CDR3 is TGTGCCAGCAGCTTAGACGGAGACAGGTTAAAGGATGTCTATGGCTACACCTTC. Residues: CASSLDGDRLKDVYGYTF.

This clone was seen only once. The rearrangement uses TRBV7-9 and TRBJ2-7, with D possibly matching TRBD2 (6 bases). V was cut by 1 base and J by 5 bases, with 15 bases left in between. Germline CDR1 SEHNR, CDR2 FQNEAQ (reference sequence). The CDR3 runs to 15 residues. CDR3 in amino acids: CASSLVYAGINEQYF. The CDR3 nucleotides are TGTGCCAGCAGCTTAGTATACGCGGGAATCAACGAGCAGTACTTC.

This sequence joins TRBV14 and TRBJ1-2; 8 bases fit TRBD1. The V and J ends lost 4 bases and 5 bases, in that order; junction bases with no gene match: 6. The CDR3 covers 14 residues. Germline values: CDR1 SGHDN, CDR2 FVKESK. CDR3 sequence: CASSPGQGVYGYTF. The CDR3 DNA reads TGTGCCAGCAGCCCCGGACAGGGTGTATATGGCTACACCTTC.

The chain uses TRBV5-1 and TRBJ2-7; D may be TRBD2 (7 bases). The V end was cut by 1 base, the J end by 6 bases, with 17 bases between. Germline-derived CDR1 and CDR2 are SGHRS and YFSETQ. The CDR3 has 15 amino acids. The CDR3 is CASSLQRDMTREQYF. In nucleotides, the CDR3 is TGCGCCAGCAGCTTGCAGCGGGACATGACACGCGAGCAGTACTTC.

Here the CDR3 reads CASSASHRSYEQYF. CDR3 nucleotides: TGTGCCAGCAGCGCCTCTCACAGGTCCTACGAGCAGTACTTC. The rearrangement joins TRBV9 to TRBJ2-7, with a weak D call TRBD1 (5 bases). The CDR3 consists of 14 residues. V lost 3 bases to trimming and J lost 1 base, with 11 bases between them. CDR1 and CDR2 from the germline V gene are SGDLS and YYNGEE.

The chain employs TRBV27 and TRBJ1-2, with D unclear. The germline V gene has CDR1 MNHEY and CDR2 SMNVEV (reference sequence). Trimming cost V 6 bases and J 1 base, with 12 bases left between them. The length of the CDR3 is 14 residues. CDR3 sequence (DNA): TGTGCCAGCAGAGGAACCGAATTTAACTATGGCTACACCTTC. Its translation is CASRGTEFNYGYTF.

This chain uses TRBV19 with TRBJ2-7; D remains ambiguous. CDR1 LNHDA and CDR2 SQIVND come from the germline V gene (reference sequence). The CDR3 contains 13 residues. V lost 4 bases, J lost 0 bases, and 7 bases lay in between. CDR3 DNA: TGTGCCAGTAGTACGCAGACCTCCTACGAGCAGTACTTC. It codes for CASSTQTSYEQYF.

The chain uses TRBV19 and TRBJ2-3; TRBD2 might be the D (5 bases). The CDR3 runs to 16 residues. Germline V gene data show CDR1 as LNHDA and CDR2 as SQIVND (reference sequence). V was cut by 2 bases and J by 1 base, with 13 bases left in between. The CDR3 spells CASSIIGNLGTDTQYF. CDR3 DNA sequence: TGTGCCAGTAGTATAATCGGGAACCTCGGCACAGATACGCAGTATTTT.

The chain employs TRBV28 and TRBJ2-3; D might be TRBD1 or TRBD2, each matching 6 bases. CDR1 MDHEN and CDR2 SYDVKM come from the germline V gene. The ends were cut back, 2 bases at V and 2 bases at J, with 11 bases in the middle. CDR3 length equals 15 residues. This CDR3 is CASSLRGVLTDTQYF. The CDR3, as DNA: TGTGCCAGCAGTTTAAGGGGGGTACTCACAGATACGCAGTATTTT.

This chain joins TRBV11-2 and TRBJ2-7; TRBD2 might be the D (7 bases). Germline CDR1 reads SGHAT; CDR2 reads FQNNGV. The germline V and J ends were trimmed by 3 bases and 2 bases, with 14 bases remaining between them. This CDR3 contains 15 residues. The CDR3 DNA is TGTGCCAGCAGCTTGAAGCGGCGGGGGCCCTACGAGCAGTACTTC. Encoded protein: CASSLKRRGPYEQYF.

V usage is TRBV28 and J usage is TRBJ2-1, with D perhaps assigned TRBD1 or TRBD2 (6 bases each). Germline V gene data show CDR1 as MDHEN and CDR2 as SYDVKM. The CDR3 has 17 residues. V lost 2 bases to trimming and J lost 6 bases, with 20 bases between them. The CDR3, as DNA: TGTGCCAGCAGTTTAGTTCGAAGGAGCAGGGGAGGCAATGAGCAGTTCTTC. This translates into CASSLVRRSRGGNEQFF. Full variable domain (remainder filled in from reference TRBV28 and TRBJ2-1): DVKVTQSSRYLVKRTGEKVFLECVQDMDHENMFWYRQDPGLGLRLIYFSYDVKMKEKGDIPEGYSVSREKKERFSLILESASTNQTSMYLCASSLVRRSRGGNEQFFGPGTRLTVL.

For this clone: This same CDR3 is encoded by further DNA sequences in the sample. This chain links TRBV5-4 with TRBJ2-7; D is unresolved. V gave up 0 bases and J gave up 6 bases, with 4 bases separating them. The CDR3 sequence is 11 residues long. Germline CDR1 reads SGHNT; CDR2 reads YYREEE (reference sequence). The CDR3 region has the DNA TGTGCCAGCAGCTTGGCCGCCGAGCAGTACTTC. Residues: CASSLAAEQYF.

The V gene is TRBV5-4, the J gene TRBJ2-2; the D is unclear. Trimming pared 2 bases from V and 6 bases from J, leaving 5 bases between. Germline V lookup: CDR1 SGHNT, CDR2 YYREEE (reference sequence). CDR3 length equals 12 residues. CDR3 in amino acids: CASSLIAGELFF. In DNA, the CDR3 is TGTGCCAGCAGCTTAATTGCCGGGGAGCTGTTTTTT.

There are a few counts of this clone. The V call is TRBV11-2, the J call TRBJ2-2, with a possible D match to TRBD2 (5 bases). The CDR3 length is 13 residues. From germline, CDR1 is SGHAT and CDR2 FQNNGV. V dropped 0 bases and J dropped 7 bases, with 6 bases sitting between them. The CDR3 spells CASSLDRGGELFF. The DNA of the CDR3 is TGTGCCAGCAGCTTAGATCGGGGCGGGGAGCTGTTTTTT.

The rearrangement joins TRBV6-1 to TRBJ2-5; D is unclear. The CDR3 length is 14 residues. V was clipped by 4 bases and J by 5 bases, with 14 bases between them. Germline CDR1 and CDR2: MNHNS and SASEGT. The DNA for the CDR3 is TGTGCCAGCAGTGCTGCAGGACGGCGGGAGACCCAGTACTTC. Its protein product is CASSAAGRRETQYF.

This clone was found once. The V and J genes are TRBV28 and TRBJ2-7, with D perhaps TRBD1 (6 bases). This CDR3 is built from 15 residues. Germline CDR1 MDHEN, CDR2 SYDVKM. V lost 4 bases, J lost 2 bases, and 15 bases lay in between. The CDR3 bases are TGTGCCAGCAGTTCCTCCGACAGGTTAACCTACGAGCAGTACTTC. It codes for CASSSSDRLTYEQYF.

In its sample, this clone was seen once. V gene TRBV11-2 combines with J gene TRBJ2-7; D is unresolved. Germline CDR1 reads SGHAT; CDR2 reads FQNNGV. Trimming cost V 3 bases and J 3 bases, with 6 bases left between them. This CDR3 contains 12 residues. CDR3 in amino acids: CASSFGFYEQYF. CDR3 in DNA: TGTGCCAGCAGCTTTGGGTTCTACGAGCAGTACTTC.

This clone was seen only once. The rearrangement joins TRBV2 to TRBJ2-2, with a weak D call TRBD2 (5 bases). V gave up 4 bases and J gave up 5 bases, with 14 bases separating them. Germline values: CDR1 SNHLY, CDR2 FYNNEI. CDR3 length: 15 amino acids. CDR3 coding DNA: TGTGCCAGCAGTGGGAGGTCGCGGGTTACCGGGGAGCTGTTTTTT. Protein: CASSGRSRVTGELFF.

This sequence joins TRBV27 and TRBJ2-7; D may be TRBD1 or TRBD2 (5 bases each). Germline V CDR1 and CDR2: MNHEY, SMNVEV (reference sequence). This CDR3 comprises 17 residues. V was trimmed by 2 bases and J by 0 bases, leaving 17 bases between them. CDR3 amino acids: CASSLIRREGTSYEQYF. The CDR3 DNA follows: TGTGCCAGCAGTTTAATCCGCAGGGAAGGGACCTCCTACGAGCAGTACTTC.